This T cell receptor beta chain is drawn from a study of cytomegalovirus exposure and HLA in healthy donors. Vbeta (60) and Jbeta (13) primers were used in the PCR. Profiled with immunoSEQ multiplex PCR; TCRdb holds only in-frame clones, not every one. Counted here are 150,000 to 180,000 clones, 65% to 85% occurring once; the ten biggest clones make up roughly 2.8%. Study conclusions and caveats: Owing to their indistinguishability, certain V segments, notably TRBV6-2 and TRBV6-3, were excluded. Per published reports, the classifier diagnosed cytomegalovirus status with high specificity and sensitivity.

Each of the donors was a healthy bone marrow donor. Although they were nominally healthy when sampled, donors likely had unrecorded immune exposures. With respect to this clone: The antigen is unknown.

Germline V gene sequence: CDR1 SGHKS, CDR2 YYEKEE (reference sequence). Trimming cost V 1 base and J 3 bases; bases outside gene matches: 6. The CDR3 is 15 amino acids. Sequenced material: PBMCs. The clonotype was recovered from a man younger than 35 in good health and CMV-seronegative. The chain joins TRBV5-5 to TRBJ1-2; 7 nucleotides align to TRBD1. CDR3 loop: CASSLWLTGDYGYTF. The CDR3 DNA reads TGTGCCAGCAGCTTGTGGTTAACAGGGGACTATGGCTACACCTTC.